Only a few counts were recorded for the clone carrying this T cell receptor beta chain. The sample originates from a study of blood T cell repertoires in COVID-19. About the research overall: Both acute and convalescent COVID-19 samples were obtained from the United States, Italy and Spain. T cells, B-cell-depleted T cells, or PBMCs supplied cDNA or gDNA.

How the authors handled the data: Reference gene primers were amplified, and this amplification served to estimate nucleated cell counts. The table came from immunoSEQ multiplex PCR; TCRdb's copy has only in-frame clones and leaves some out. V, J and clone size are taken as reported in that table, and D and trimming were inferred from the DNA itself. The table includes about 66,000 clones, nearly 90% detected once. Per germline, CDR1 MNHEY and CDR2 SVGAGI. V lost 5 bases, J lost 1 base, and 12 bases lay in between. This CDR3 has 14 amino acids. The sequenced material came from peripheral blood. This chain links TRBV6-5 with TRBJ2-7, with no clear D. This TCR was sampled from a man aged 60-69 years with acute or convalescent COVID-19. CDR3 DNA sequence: TGTGCCAGCAGTACCACACAGAGTTCCTACGAGCAGTACTTC. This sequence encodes CASSTTQSSYEQYF.